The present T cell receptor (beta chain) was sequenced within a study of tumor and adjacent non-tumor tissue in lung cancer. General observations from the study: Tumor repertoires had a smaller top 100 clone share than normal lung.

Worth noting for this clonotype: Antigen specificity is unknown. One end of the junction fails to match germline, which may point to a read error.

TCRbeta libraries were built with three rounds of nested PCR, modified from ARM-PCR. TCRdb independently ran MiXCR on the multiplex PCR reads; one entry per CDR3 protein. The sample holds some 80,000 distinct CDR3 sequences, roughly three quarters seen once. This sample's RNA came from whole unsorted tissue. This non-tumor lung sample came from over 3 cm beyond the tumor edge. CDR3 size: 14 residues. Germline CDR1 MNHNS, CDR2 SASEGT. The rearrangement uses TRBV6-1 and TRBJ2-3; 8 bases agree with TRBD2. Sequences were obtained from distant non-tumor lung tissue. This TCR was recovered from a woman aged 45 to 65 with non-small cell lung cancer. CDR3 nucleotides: TGTGCCAGCACGGGACTAGTGGGACCAGATACGCGGTATTTT. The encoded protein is CASTGLVGPDTRYF.